Listed here is a single TCR beta chain. The data were obtained in a study of shared T cell receptors in the human thymus. Only in-frame clones appear in the TCRdb table, and some are missing; sequencing was by immunoSEQ multiplex PCR. The sample records about 380,000 clones, 85% to 95% being singletons. The receptor was isolated from a human donor. Sequenced sample: thymocytes.

Here the CDR3 DNA reads TGTGCCAGTAGTGGGCCGGGACAGGGGCACTACGAGCAGTACTTC. Its translation: CASSGPGQGHYEQYF. The rearrangement uses TRBV19 and TRBJ2-7; 10 nucleotides match TRBD1. CDR3 size: 15 residues. V dropped 5 bases and J dropped 3; count of bases not matched to a gene: 7. In germline, CDR1 is LNHDA, CDR2 SQIVND (reference sequence).